This entry describes one T cell receptor beta chain. There is no known antigen for this receptor. Within one base of it there is no much larger clone, and no base qualities were kept. V was cut back by 7 bases and J by 1 base, leaving a gap of 13 bases between them. From the cysteine up to the phenylalanine, the CDR3 has a length of 14 residues. The entry retains the CDR3 DNA only, 42 bases that are in frame from base 1. The immunoSEQ Assay was used to sequence TCR beta CDR3 regions from DNA. In the authors' own workflow: To compute T cell density, TCR beta template counts were normalized to usable DNA, which was estimated by amplifying housekeeping genes. Using the preseqR package, richness was estimated by extrapolating to 120,000 templates for tissue samples and 400,000 templates for PBMC samples. Clonality was defined as one minus Pielou's evenness. Tissue-enriched TCRs were identified through differential abundance testing performed on productive amino-acid clonotypes, with a minimum total count of 5 and an alpha of 0.1. The Jaccard Index and the Morisita Overlap Index were used to quantify repertoire overlap between compartments. GLIPH grouped TCR beta CDR3s together with public tetramer-defined viral CDR3s, and a viral motif had to include at least three viral sequences and show V-gene enrichment. Not all clones reach the TCRdb copy of this immuneACCESS table, which keeps in-frame sequences only. Checked studies attribute under half of the gap to unresolved V genes and leave the rest unexplained. D and trimming come from the DNA, and the V and J calls and clone size come from that table. Here the sample has 86,000 or so clones; roughly 81% occur a single time. Together, the top ten hold approximately 2.5% of the sample.

At diagnosis, tumor, uninvolved tumor-adjacent lung and peripheral blood were collected and then preserved as a mix of FFPE and fresh-frozen material. For TCR repertoire profiling, blood samples were analyzed as peripheral blood mononuclear cells. This record belongs to a study of T cells in localized non-small cell lung cancer (dated by TCRdb to the early 2020s). General notes on the study: T cell repertoires of 200 to 300 early-stage NSCLC patients were analyzed, with tumors being compared against uninvolved tumor-adjacent lungs. The cohort consisted of around 250 treatment-naive NSCLC patients whose localized lung tumors had been resected. Of the NSCLC patients, 129 were male and about a hundred were female, and the mean age was about 69 years. Overall study outcomes, separate from this receptor: Longer overall survival was associated with higher T cell density in blood, whereas shorter survival was associated with higher clonality in adjacent lung. A median of roughly 60 of the top 100 tumor clones were detected in paired uninvolved adjacent lung, and around 30 of these tumor clones were also found among the top 100 clones of the paired uninvolved adjacent lung. Because multi-region tumor sequencing was not done, intratumor heterogeneity could not be ruled out. Uninvolved tumor-adjacent lung showed the highest T cell clonality, higher than tumor, which suggests more focused antigenic responses in the uninvolved tumor-adjacent lung. Because the study design was exploratory, TCR variables were selected using unadjusted p-values without false-discovery rate correction.

This specimen consisted of peripheral blood, obtained before any cancer treatment. This clonotype originated in a man between 40 and 75 years old with stage I lung adenocarcinoma. Recombination linked TRBV23-1 to TRBJ1-1, with the D gene not clear enough to name. TRBV23-1 is an ORF, with its function uncertain. This receptor has the CDR3 CASIPQAPNTEAFF. The DNA is as follows: TGCGCCAGCATTCCTCAGGCCCCGAACACTGAAGCTTTCTTT.